A single sample is the source of the 23 T cell receptor beta chains below, sequenced in a study of Tregs in tolerant kidney transplant recipients. Here immunoSEQ multiplex PCR was the method, and the copy in TCRdb shows in-frame clones only, minus some. Among 98,000 or so clones listed, around 91% were seen once. The source material was CD4+ T cells from blood, sampled before the transplant. The origin of the receptors is a human donor who received a combined kidney and bone marrow transplant.

The V and J genes are TRBV7-2 and TRBJ1-1; maybe TRBD1 (5 bases). Looked up from germline, CDR1 is SGHTA and CDR2 is FQGNSA. There are 15 residues in the CDR3. Trimming pared 5 bases from V and 6 bases from J, leaving 19 bases between. The CDR3 spells CASSQSDRGEAEAFF. The CDR3 DNA reads TGTGCCAGCAGCCAGAGCGACCGGGGGGAGGCTGAAGCTTTCTTT.

The chain uses TRBV27 and TRBJ2-7; TRBD1 agrees at 10 bases. CDR1 is MNHEY and CDR2 is SMNVEV in the germline V gene (reference sequence). The CDR3 is 16 residues long. V gave up 2 bases and J gave up 7 bases; unmatched junction bases: 11. CDR3 in DNA: TGTGCCAGCAGTTTACTCACGACAGGGGGCAGGATTGAGCAGTACTTC. Translated, it gives CASSLLTTGGRIEQYF.

The chain carries TRBV28 and TRBJ1-1; 9 nucleotides match TRBD1. The CDR3 has 14 amino acids. Trimming removed 10 bases from V and 2 bases from J; junction bases left unmatched: 8. In germline, CDR1 is MDHEN, CDR2 SYDVKM. CDR3 bases: TGTGCCACAATCAGACAGGGGGGTAACACTGAAGCTTTCTTT. Translated, it gives CATIRQGGNTEAFF. The entire variable domain, with the rest obtained from reference TRBV28 and TRBJ1-1, is as follows: DVKVTQSSRYLVKRTGEKVFLECVQDMDHENMFWYRQDPGLGLRLIYFSYDVKMKEKGDIPEGYSVSREKKERFSLILESASTNQTSMYLCATIRQGGNTEAFFGQGTRLTVV.

This clone was detected only once. J is TRBJ1-4 and V is TRBV28; 7 nucleotides align to TRBD1. CDR1 and CDR2 from the germline V gene are MDHEN and SYDVKM. This CDR3 contains 12 residues. After removal of 6 bases from V and 8 bases from J, the junction contained 3 bases not matched to a gene. CDR3 in DNA: TGTGCCAGCAGACAGGGGAACGAAAAACTGTTTTTT. Encoded protein: CASRQGNEKLFF.

The rearrangement uses TRBV28 and TRBJ2-7; D unresolved. V was trimmed by 5 bases and J by 2 bases, leaving 10 bases between them. Germline CDR1 MDHEN, CDR2 SYDVKM. CDR3 size: 13 residues. The CDR3 region has the DNA TGTGCCAGCAGTCCCCCACTAACCTACGAGCAGTACTTC. This codes for CASSPPLTYEQYF.

This CDR3 reads CASSSQGAHRAYGYTF. CDR3 DNA sequence: TGTGCCAGCAGCTCACAGGGGGCTCACAGAGCGTATGGCTACACCTTC. This chain links TRBV6-6 with TRBJ1-2, with TRBD1 matching 9 bases. V trimming: 6 bases; J trimming: 5 bases; junction bases outside the gene matches: 13. Germline lookup yields CDR1 MNHNY and CDR2 SVGAGI (reference sequence). This CDR3 is built from 16 residues.

This clone occurred once. The V and J genes are TRBV5-4 and TRBJ1-2, with 7 positions matching TRBD1. Germline assignment: CDR1 SGHNT and CDR2 YYREEE (reference sequence). This CDR3 comprises 14 residues. Losses at the gene ends were 4 bases for V and 0 bases for J; bases not matched to a gene: 3. The CDR3 is CASSPDRANYGYTF. The CDR3 nucleotides read TGTGCCAGCAGCCCAGACAGGGCTAACTATGGCTACACCTTC.

This chain connects TRBV7-2 to TRBJ2-3; TRBD1 aligns across 7 bases. V shed 6 bases, J shed 3 bases, and the junction held 6 bases outside the gene matches. Germline lookup yields CDR1 SGHTA and CDR2 FQGNSA. The CDR3 extends over 14 amino acids. DNA for the CDR3: TGTGCCAGCAGGCGAGGGGGCGCAACAGATACGCAGTATTTT. It specifies CASRRGGATDTQYF.

This clone is a singleton in its sample. V usage is TRBV5-5 and J usage is TRBJ2-1, with TRBD1 matching 7 bases. The CDR3 spans 16 residues. V lost 0 bases to trimming and J lost 7 bases; unmatched junction nucleotides: 10. Per germline, CDR1 SGHKS and CDR2 YYEKEE (reference sequence). CDR3 sequence reads: CASSLVAQGSRNEQFF. As DNA, the CDR3 is TGTGCCAGCAGCTTGGTCGCACAGGGGTCAAGGAATGAGCAGTTCTTC.

The CDR3: CASSYRDSYEQYF. The CDR3 nucleotides are TGCGCCAGCAGCTATCGAGACAGTTACGAGCAGTACTTC. The J gene is TRBJ2-7, the V gene TRBV5-1, with D possibly matching TRBD1 (5 bases). V lost 3 bases and J 4 bases, leaving 11 bases between the germline ends. The V gene's germline CDR1 is SGHRS and CDR2 YFSETQ. The CDR3 runs to 13 residues.

This clone was seen just once. The chain has TRBV7-7 and TRBJ2-1; 7 nucleotides agree with TRBD2. The CDR3 contains 14 residues. Germline V lookup: CDR1 SSHAT, CDR2 FNYEAQ (reference sequence). The trim removed 5 bases at V and 1 base at J, leaving 2 bases unmatched. The CDR3 is CASSPGLSYNEQFF. For the CDR3, the DNA is TGTGCCAGCAGCCCGGGACTATCCTACAATGAGCAGTTCTTC. Supplemented by reference TRBV7-7 and TRBJ2-1, the full variable domain reads GAGVSQSPRYKVTKRGQDVTLRCDPISSHATLYWYQQALGQGPEFLTYFNYEAQPDKSGLPSDRFSAERPEGSISTLTIQRTEQRDSAMYRCASSPGLSYNEQFFGPGTRLTVL.

The rearrangement joins TRBV10-2 to TRBJ1-2, with 9 bases that match TRBD1. In germline, CDR1 is WSHSY, CDR2 SAAADI. The CDR3 totals 17 residues. V lost 7 bases, J lost 4 bases, and 16 bases stayed unmatched. The CDR3 is CASNGEGVQGAIYGYTF. The CDR3 coding sequence is TGCGCCAGCAATGGAGAAGGAGTACAGGGGGCAATCTATGGCTACACCTTC.

The chain joins TRBV2 to TRBJ2-3; 8 bases map to TRBD2. CDR1 and CDR2 (germline): SNHLY, FYNNEI. The CDR3 is 15 amino acids. V was pared by 6 bases and J by 5 bases, with 10 bases of the junction left unmatched. As DNA, the CDR3 is TGTGCCAGCAGCCAGCGGGGGACCTCCGAAGATACGCAGTATTTT. Translation gives CASSQRGTSEDTQYF.

The chain is built from TRBV28 and TRBJ2-6; the match to TRBD2 covers 12 bases. The CDR3 runs 17 residues. J gave up 2 bases and V 3 bases, and 2 bases lay outside the gene matches. CDR1 MDHEN and CDR2 SYDVKM come from the germline V gene. CDR3 in DNA: TGTGCCAGCAGTTTGCCTAGCGGGAGGGCTGGGGCCAACGTCCTGACTTTC. The encoded protein is CASSLPSGRAGANVLTF.

The genes are TRBV7-8 and TRBJ2-1, with 8 bases lining up with TRBD2. This CDR3 comprises 16 residues. Germline V CDR1 and CDR2: SGHVS, FQNEAQ. Trimming removed 5 bases from V and 4 bases from J; junction bases left unmatched: 10. CDR3 region: CASSPPGSGTYNEQFF. The CDR3 DNA reads TGTGCCAGCAGCCCCCCGGGTAGCGGGACTTACAATGAGCAGTTCTTC.

This chain uses TRBV5-5 with TRBJ2-6; 8 positions match TRBD1. The germline V gene encodes CDR1 SGHKS and CDR2 YYEKEE (reference sequence). There are 17 residues in the CDR3. V lost 0 bases, J lost 3 bases, and 5 bases stayed unmatched. CDR3 sequence reads: CASSLGQGLIGANVLTF. The CDR3 nucleotides are TGTGCCAGCAGCTTGGGACAGGGGCTGATTGGGGCCAACGTCCTGACTTTC. Combining the CDR3 with reference TRBV5-5 and TRBJ2-6 gives the whole variable domain DAGVTQSPTHLIKTRGQQVTLRCSPISGHKSVSWYQQVLGQGPQFIFQYYEKEERGRGNFPDRFSARQFPNYSSELNVNALLLGDSALYLCASSLGQGLIGANVLTFGAGSRLTVL.

The chain employs TRBV18 and TRBJ2-3, with D perhaps matching TRBD2 (5 bases). Germline CDR1 reads KGHSH; CDR2 reads LQKENI. V lost 5 bases to trimming and J lost 0 bases, with 12 bases between them. The CDR3 covers 15 residues. CDR3 nucleotide sequence: TGTGCCAGCTCATCGGGGTGGACTAGCACAGATACGCAGTATTTT. Translated: CASSSGWTSTDTQYF.

The gene calls are TRBV7-9 and TRBJ2-1, with TRBD2 matching over 8 bases. J was trimmed by 2 bases and V by 3 bases; bases with no gene match: 3. CDR1 and CDR2 (germline): SEHNR, FQNEAQ (reference sequence). The CDR3 runs to 15 residues. DNA of the CDR3: TGTGCCAGCAGCTTCGAGCGGGGGACCTACAATGAGCAGTTCTTC. Residues: CASSFERGTYNEQFF.

The CDR3 protein is CAISESKGVGNQPQHF. The DNA for the CDR3 is TGTGCCATCAGTGAGTCGAAGGGGGTAGGCAATCAGCCCCAGCATTTT. The V and J genes are TRBV10-3 and TRBJ1-5; TRBD1 might be the D (6 bases). The CDR3 spans 16 residues. In germline, CDR1 is ENHRY, CDR2 SYGVKD. Trimming removed 0 bases from V and 2 bases from J, with 11 bases in between.

The chain is built from TRBV18 and TRBJ2-5; D ambiguous. Per germline, CDR1 KGHSH and CDR2 LQKENI. Trimming pared 4 bases from V and 3 bases from J, leaving 9 bases between. The CDR3 extends over 13 amino acids. The CDR3 DNA reads TGTGCCAGCTCACGGGCAGAAGAAGAGACCCAGTACTTC. Its protein is CASSRAEEETQYF.

This sequence joins TRBV5-1 and TRBJ2-1; 9 bases fit TRBD1. V shed 4 bases, J shed 4 bases, and the junction held 6 bases outside the gene matches. Per germline, CDR1 SGHRS and CDR2 YFSETQ. This CDR3 comprises 15 residues. This CDR3 reads CASSPGTGPYNEQFF. In DNA form, the CDR3 reads TGCGCCAGCAGCCCCGGGACAGGGCCGTACAATGAGCAGTTCTTC. Together with reference TRBV5-1 and TRBJ2-1, the CDR3 gives the full variable domain: KAGVTQTPRYLIKTRGQQVTLSCSPISGHRSVSWYQQTPGQGLQFLFEYFSETQRNKGNFPGRFSGRQFSNSRSEMNVSTLELGDSALYLCASSPGTGPYNEQFFGPGTRLTVL.

The chain combines TRBV19 with TRBJ1-4; D is unresolved. Germline loops: CDR1 LNHDA, CDR2 SQIVND (reference sequence). The CDR3 covers 13 residues. V was clipped by 3 bases and J by 6 bases, with 8 bases between them. The CDR3 loop reads CASSIGQYEKLFF. For the CDR3, the DNA is TGTGCCAGTAGTATTGGGCAGTATGAAAAACTGTTTTTT.

J is TRBJ2-2 and V is TRBV6-6, with 7 bases fitting TRBD1. The CDR3 contains 16 residues. Germline V gene sequence: CDR1 MNHNY, CDR2 SVGAGI (reference sequence). The V and J ends lost 6 bases and 2 bases, in that order; junction bases with no gene match: 9. The CDR3 loop reads CASRKGTETNTGELFF. CDR3 DNA: TGTGCCAGCAGAAAGGGGACAGAGACTAACACCGGGGAGCTGTTTTTT.